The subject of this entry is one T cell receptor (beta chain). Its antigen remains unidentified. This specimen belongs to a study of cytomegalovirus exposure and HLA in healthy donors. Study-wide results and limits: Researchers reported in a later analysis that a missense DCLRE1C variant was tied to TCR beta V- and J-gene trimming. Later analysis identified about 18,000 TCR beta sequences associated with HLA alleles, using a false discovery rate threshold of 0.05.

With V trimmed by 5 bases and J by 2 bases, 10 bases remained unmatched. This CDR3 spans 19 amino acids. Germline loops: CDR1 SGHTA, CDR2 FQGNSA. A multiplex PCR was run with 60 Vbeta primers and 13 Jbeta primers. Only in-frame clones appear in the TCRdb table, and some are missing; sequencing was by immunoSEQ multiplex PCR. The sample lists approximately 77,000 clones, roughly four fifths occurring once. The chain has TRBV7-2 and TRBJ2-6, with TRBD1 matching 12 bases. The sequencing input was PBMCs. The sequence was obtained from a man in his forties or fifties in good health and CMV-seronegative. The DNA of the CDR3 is TGTGCCAGCAGCCGTAGGGAGGGACAGGGGGCGCCTGGGGCCAACGTCCTGACTTTC. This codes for CASSRREGQGAPGANVLTF.